This TCR beta chain appears in the sequencing data of a study of blood T cell repertoires in COVID-19. The ends lost 3 bases at V and 6 bases at J; junction bases unmatched: 2. CDR1 is SGHRS and CDR2 is YFSETQ in the germline V gene. The CDR3 sequence is 13 residues long. Using immunoSEQ multiplex PCR, the repertoire was profiled, and TCRdb retains in-frame clones only, with some absent. Among approximately 440,000 clones listed, roughly 88% were seen once. This sequence was found in a man aged 18 to 29 who had recovered from COVID-19. V and J are TRBV5-1 and TRBJ2-1, with TRBD2 matching 8 bases. The source material was PBMCs or T cells enriched from blood (not recorded which). The CDR3 coding sequence is TGCGCCAGCAGCTCCGGGGGGGCCAATGAGCAGTTCTTC. Translating gives CASSSGGANEQFF. The variable domain in full, completed from reference TRBV5-1 and TRBJ2-1, reads KAGVTQTPRYLIKTRGQQVTLSCSPISGHRSVSWYQQTPGQGLQFLFEYFSETQRNKGNFPGRFSGRQFSNSRSEMNVSTLELGDSALYLCASSSGGANEQFFGPGTRLTVL.